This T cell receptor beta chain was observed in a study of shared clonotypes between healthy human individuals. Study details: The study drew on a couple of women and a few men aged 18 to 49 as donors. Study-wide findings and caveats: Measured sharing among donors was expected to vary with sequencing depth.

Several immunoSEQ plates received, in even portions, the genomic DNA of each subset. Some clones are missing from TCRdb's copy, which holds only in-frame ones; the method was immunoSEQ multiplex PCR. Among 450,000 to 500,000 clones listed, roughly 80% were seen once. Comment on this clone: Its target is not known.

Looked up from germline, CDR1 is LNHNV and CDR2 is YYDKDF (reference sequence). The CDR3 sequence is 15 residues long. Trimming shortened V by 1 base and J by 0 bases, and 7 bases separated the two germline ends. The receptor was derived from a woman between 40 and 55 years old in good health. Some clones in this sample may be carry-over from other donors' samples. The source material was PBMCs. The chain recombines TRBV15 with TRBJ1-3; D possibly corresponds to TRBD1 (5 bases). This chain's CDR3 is CATSRGQSSGNTIYF. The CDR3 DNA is TGTGCCACCAGCAGAGGACAGAGCTCTGGAAACACCATATATTTT.